A selection of T cell receptor beta chains follows, all from one sample in a study of response to subunit inactivated influenza vaccine. TCRdb re-derived calls from the RT-PCR reads in MiXCR, one entry per CDR3 protein. The profile shows 500,000 to 600,000 distinct CDR3 sequences, approximately 15% of them singletons. The starting material was PBMCs from blood, obtained 11 to 12 days after vaccination. The receptor source for this set is a man aged 50 or older who received an inactivated influenza vaccine. CDR3s include the opening cysteine and the closing phenylalanine or tryptophan.

V gene	J gene	CDR3 protein
TRBV6-2/TRBV6-3	TRBJ2-6	CASSYLKGVGMSGANVLTF
TRBV3-1	TRBJ2-4	CASSQEVFENIQYF
TRBV28	TRBJ2-4	CASSLNRDGKNIQYF
TRBV18	TRBJ1-5	CASSPVRGRGYYQPQHF
TRBV3-1	TRBJ2-2	CASSQDPSGELFF
TRBV20-1	TRBJ1-4	CSASETGGGEKLFF
TRBV3-1	TRBJ2-3	CASSPGLAGIVYSTDTQYF
TRBV4-2	TRBJ2-3	CASSPLPGLASYDTQYF
TRBV5-1	TRBJ2-2	CASSTHQLATGGELFF
TRBV7-2	TRBJ2-7	CASSWGMLGAGDEQYF
TRBV3-1	TRBJ1-1	CASSQRPNAEAFF
TRBV7-9	TRBJ1-1	CASSLTGGRDTEAFF
TRBV11-2	TRBJ2-1	CASSLDSNARQFF
TRBV5-6	TRBJ2-1	CASSLGGTSGDNEQFF
TRBV4-1	TRBJ1-6	CASSQEVPNSPLHF
TRBV7-2	TRBJ2-2	CASSPSLLAVNTGELFF
TRBV7-6	TRBJ2-7	CASSLEAGSYEQYF
TRBV6-2/TRBV6-3	TRBJ1-5	CASSLGQGVSRSLKPQHF
TRBV4-3	TRBJ1-2	CASSQAPSGVRYGYTF
TRBV27	TRBJ2-1	CASSLSSGGAYEQFF
TRBV25-1	TRBJ2-2	CASSKDRVAGELFF
TRBV7-2	TRBJ2-1	CASSVYSGTSNEQFF
TRBV10-2	TRBJ2-1	CATSRWGSGGANERNEQFF
TRBV4-2	TRBJ2-2	CASSQVNGGGGNTGELFF
TRBV18	TRBJ2-5	CASSPKLGQTLQETQYF
TRBV20-1	TRBJ2-7	CSAPLDEQYF
TRBV28	TRBJ2-1	CASSLGTSGRNEQFF
TRBV27	TRBJ2-1	CASSFQSPGHNEQFF
TRBV12-3/TRBV12-4	TRBJ1-5	CASSLSVRSTPQHF
TRBV15	TRBJ2-5	CATSRDKGLAGGRETQYF
TRBV3-1	TRBJ1-1	CATNGGNTEAFF
TRBV20-1	TRBJ2-1	CSARVGGSYGDEQFF
TRBV20-1	TRBJ2-5	CSGVGGRETQYF
TRBV14	TRBJ1-2	CGSSPSGYGYTF
TRBV6-5	TRBJ2-7	CASSYPSTGVGEQYF
TRBV12-3/TRBV12-4	TRBJ2-2	CASSFGWTSGAPGELFF
TRBV9	TRBJ2-1	CASSVGGTYNEQFF
TRBV7-2	TRBJ2-5	CASSSYTGAQYF
TRBV14	TRBJ1-3	CASSQVLHGNTIYF
TRBV12-3/TRBV12-4	TRBJ2-7	CASSPDLYEQYF
TRBV20-1	TRBJ2-1	CSARDQLGGHEQFF
TRBV5-6	TRBJ2-7	CASSLRQNYEQYF
TRBV19	TRBJ2-7	CASSIGYGTAFYEQYF
TRBV29-1	TRBJ2-4	CSAGTSVAKNIQYF
TRBV3-1	TRBJ2-1	CASSPRTGKRYNEQFF
TRBV5-1	TRBJ1-1	CASSPDNRRYTEAFF
TRBV7-9	TRBJ2-3	CASSSGQEKIDTQYF
TRBV4-2	TRBJ2-3	CASSHVAGNTDTQYF
TRBV18	TRBJ1-2	CASSSTTGRSYGYTF
TRBV6-1	TRBJ1-4	CASSPDGRTNEKLFF
TRBV12-3/TRBV12-4	TRBJ1-3	CASTNFGNTIYF
TRBV7-9	TRBJ2-7	CASSRDLNHEQYF
TRBV14	TRBJ2-1	CASSQDKTYNEQFF
TRBV9	TRBJ2-1	CASSLTSGGHNEQFF
TRBV6-5	TRBJ1-5	CASSYADREGNQPQHF
TRBV20-1	TRBJ2-1	CSARPVLPYNEQFF
TRBV15	TRBJ1-2	CATSHPGGTGYGYTF
TRBV5-1	TRBJ1-1	CASSLAGHNTEAFF